This T cell receptor beta chain was identified in a study of identical twins. The count of this clonotype is one. After removal of 0 bases from V and 2 bases from J, the junction contained 8 bases not matched to a gene. Per germline, CDR1 SGHRS and CDR2 YFSETQ. CDR3 size: 16 residues. Template switching supplied a universal primer site; unique molecular identifiers were carried on the cDNA. Each CDR3 protein is one row after TCRdb ran MiXCR on the 5' RACE reads. The sample has about 550,000 distinct CDR3 sequences, under 25% seen once. These records were also assigned to another study, of yellow fever vaccine responses in identical twins.

This TCR derives from a woman aged 18-29 years in good health. V gene TRBV5-1 combines with J gene TRBJ2-7; 7 bases map to TRBD2. What was sequenced was CD4+ T cells sorted from blood. CDR3 region: CASSLAIGGTTYEQYF. The CDR3 region has the DNA TGCGCCAGCAGCTTGGCCATTGGGGGGACTACCTACGAGCAGTACTTC.